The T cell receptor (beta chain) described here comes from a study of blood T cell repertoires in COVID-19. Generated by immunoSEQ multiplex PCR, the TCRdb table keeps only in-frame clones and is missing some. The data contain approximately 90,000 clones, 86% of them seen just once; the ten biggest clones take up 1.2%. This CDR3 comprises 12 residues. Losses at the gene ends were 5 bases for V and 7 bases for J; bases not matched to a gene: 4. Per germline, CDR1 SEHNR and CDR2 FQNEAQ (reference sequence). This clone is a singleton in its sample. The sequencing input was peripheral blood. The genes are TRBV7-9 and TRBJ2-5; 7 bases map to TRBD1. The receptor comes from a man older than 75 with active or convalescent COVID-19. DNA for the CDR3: TGTGCCAGCAGCAAGTCAGGGGGGACCCAGTACTTC. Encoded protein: CASSKSGGTQYF. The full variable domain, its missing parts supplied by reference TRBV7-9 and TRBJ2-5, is DTGVSQNPRHKITKRGQNVTFRCDPISEHNRLYWYRQTLGQGPEFLTYFQNEAQLEKSRLLSDRFSAERPKGSFSTLEIQRTEQGDSAMYLCASSKSGGTQYFGPGTRLLVL.